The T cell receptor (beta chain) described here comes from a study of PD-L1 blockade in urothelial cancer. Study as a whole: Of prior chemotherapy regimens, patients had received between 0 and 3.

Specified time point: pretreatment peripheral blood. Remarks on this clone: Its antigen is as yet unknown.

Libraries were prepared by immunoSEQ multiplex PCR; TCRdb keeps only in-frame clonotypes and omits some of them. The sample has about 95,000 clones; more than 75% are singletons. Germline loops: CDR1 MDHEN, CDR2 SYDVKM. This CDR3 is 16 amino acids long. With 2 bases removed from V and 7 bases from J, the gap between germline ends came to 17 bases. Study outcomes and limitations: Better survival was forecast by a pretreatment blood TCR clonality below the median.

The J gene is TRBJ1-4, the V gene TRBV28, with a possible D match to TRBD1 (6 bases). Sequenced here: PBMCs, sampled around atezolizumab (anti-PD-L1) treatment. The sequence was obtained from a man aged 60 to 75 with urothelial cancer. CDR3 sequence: CASSLPPSAGVEKLFF. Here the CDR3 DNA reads TGTGCCAGCAGTTTACCTCCCTCGGCAGGGGTTGAAAAACTGTTTTTT. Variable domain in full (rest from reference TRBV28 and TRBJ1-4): DVKVTQSSRYLVKRTGEKVFLECVQDMDHENMFWYRQDPGLGLRLIYFSYDVKMKEKGDIPEGYSVSREKKERFSLILESASTNQTSMYLCASSLPPSAGVEKLFFGSGTQLSVL.